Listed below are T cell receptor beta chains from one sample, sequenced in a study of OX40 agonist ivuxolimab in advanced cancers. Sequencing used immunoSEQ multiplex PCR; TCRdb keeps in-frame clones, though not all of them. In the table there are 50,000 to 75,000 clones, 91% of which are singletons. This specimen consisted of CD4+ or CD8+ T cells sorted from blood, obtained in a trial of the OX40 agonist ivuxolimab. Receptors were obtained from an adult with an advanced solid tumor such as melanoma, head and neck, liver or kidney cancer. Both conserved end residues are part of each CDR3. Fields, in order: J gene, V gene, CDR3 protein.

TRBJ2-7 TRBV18 CASSPPGLSLEQYF
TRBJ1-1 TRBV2 CASSGQANTEAFF
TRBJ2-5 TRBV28 CASSGDRYQETQYF
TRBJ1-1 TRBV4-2 CASSQDGTTNTEAFF
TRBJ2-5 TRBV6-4 CASSENAGGQTQYF
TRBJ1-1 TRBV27 CASRKWGQGGQGTEAFF
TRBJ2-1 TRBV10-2 CASSGTSYNEQFF
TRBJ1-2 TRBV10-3 CAISGTGNDYGYTF
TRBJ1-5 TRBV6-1 CASSEEDRNQPQHF
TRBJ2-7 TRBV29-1 CSAATGSAEQYF
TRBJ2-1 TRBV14 CASSQGSDLSYNEQFF
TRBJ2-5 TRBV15 CATSREVAGINLQETQYF